This T cell receptor beta chain stems from a study of read filtering for tumor transcriptome and immune sequencing. Study in general: RNA-seq yielded only roughly 75 to 1273 TCR reads, IR-seq about 4 to 10.27 million.

The CDR3 runs 16 residues. Germline loops: CDR1 MNHEY, CDR2 SVGAGI. V shed 0 bases and J shed 0 bases, with 6 bases lying between them. The library was built from around 380 ng RNA with molecular barcoded adaptors for alpha/delta and beta/gamma chains. Via MiXCR, TCRdb re-called the reads, giving one row per CDR3 protein. This table holds roughly 61,000 distinct CDR3 sequences, more than 9% found once. This clonotype occurred many times. The V call is TRBV6-5, the J call TRBJ2-6; no reliable D call. The sequenced sample consisted of a population of CD138-negative cells sorted from bone marrow. The receptor was isolated from a donor aged 40 or older with multiple myeloma. The CDR3 region has the DNA TGTGCCAGCAGTTACTCCGCCTACTCTGGGGCCAACGTCCTGACTTTC. It translates to CASSYSAYSGANVLTF.